The next 4 T cell receptor beta chains were all read from a single sample in a study of T cell responses to AZD1222 COVID-19 vaccine. Sequencing was performed with immunoSEQ multiplex PCR; in TCRdb, only in-frame clones are kept and a portion is missing. The sample comprises about 120,000 clones, approximately 90% of which are singletons, and under 3% rests with the top ten. The sequences come from peripheral blood, collected 28 days after the second AZD1222 dose. The receptors come from an adult who received the AZD1222 COVID-19 vaccine.

The CDR3 protein is CASSLNRQGSGTGELFF. The CDR3 nucleotides read TGCGCCAGCAGCTTGAACCGACAGGGGTCGGGCACCGGGGAGCTGTTTTTT. This rearrangement joins TRBV5-1 to TRBJ2-2, with 8 bases that match TRBD1. The CDR3 is made up of 17 amino acids. Germline V gives CDR1 SGHRS, CDR2 YFSETQ. The V segment lost 1 base and the J segment 4 bases; nucleotides outside the gene matches: 9.

This clone was seen just once. The gene calls are TRBV4-3 and TRBJ2-3; D ambiguous. V was pared by 5 bases and J by 3 bases, with 9 bases between. Germline-derived CDR1 and CDR2 are LGHNA and YSLEER. This CDR3 spans 13 amino acids. The CDR3: CASSSRWTDTQYF. In DNA, the CDR3 is TGCGCCAGCAGCTCGAGGTGGACAGATACGCAGTATTTT.

CDR3 sequence reads: CASSPSGGRGQPQHF. The CDR3 DNA reads TGTGCCAGTAGTCCCTCGGGGGGTCGTGGTCAGCCCCAGCATTTT. The chain couples TRBV19 to TRBJ1-5, with D perhaps TRBD1 (5 bases). Germline CDR1 and CDR2: LNHDA and SQIVND (reference sequence). The CDR3 runs to 15 residues. V lost 5 bases to trimming and J lost 6 bases, with 17 bases between them.

V gene TRBV3-1 (or the pseudogene TRBV3-2) combines with J gene TRBJ1-2, with D possibly being TRBD1 (5 bases). The CDR3 covers 14 residues. The V and J ends lost 4 bases and 6 bases respectively, with 15 bases between them. Germline values: CDR1 LGHDT, CDR2 YNNKEL (reference sequence). CDR3 coding DNA: TGTGCCAGCAGCCCAGCGGGGGGGACGGATGGCTACACCTTC. This translates into CASSPAGGTDGYTF.